The following is a T cell receptor beta chain sequence with its context. Its antigen remains unidentified. Base qualities are missing; no much larger clone stands one base away. The CDR3 has 14 amino acids, counting the end cysteine and phenylalanine. Solely the CDR3 DNA is kept, with 42 bases framed from the first base. Trimming at the junction amounts to 0 bases on V and 4 bases on J, and the germline ends lie 11 bases apart. Per the germline V gene, SGHDT is the CDR1 and YYEEEE is the CDR2. This sample is part of a study of blood T cells in healthy people across ages (dated by TCRdb to the mid-2010s). For the wider study: In model experiments, roughly one uniquely barcoded TCR beta cDNA molecule per two T cells was captured by template switching. Using deep sequencing normalized with unique cDNA molecular identifiers, the study measured how TCR beta repertoire diversity changes with age. Four age groups were formed from the donors: young (average approximately 15 years), middle-aged (approximately 40), aged (roughly 56) and long-lived (about 80). Donors of different ages were randomly distributed across sequencing lanes to avoid experimental bias. Using the same blood draw, the study looked at two additional independent replicas of 1 million unique cDNA reads for two donors, one aged 18 to 30 and the other aged 80 or older. Results the study describes overall, beyond this receptor: The percentage of naive T cells measured by flow cytometry correlated strongly with observed TCR beta diversity. The CMV infection status of donors was not known, potentially confounding age-related changes in expanded clonotypes. As age increased, observed TCR beta diversity per million T cells dropped in a roughly linear way, and a significant reduction was already evident by age about 40. Estimates of total diversity based on one million sequenced T cells were considered lower bounds and underestimates. Since profiling was done on bulk unsorted PBMCs, naive and antigen-experienced compartments could not be conclusively compared. Compared with the aged group, more naive CD4+ T cells, fewer expanded clones and increased TCR diversity were shown by the long-lived group, suggesting age selection.

The library came from 5' RACE. The second PCR ran for roughly 7 to 12 cycles and used a J-beta primer mix along with a sample-barcoded 5' primer. A unique molecular identifier was introduced onto each TCR beta cDNA molecule by a template-switch 5' adaptor carrying 12 random nucleotides. Each sample yielded at least 2.5 million CDR3-containing paired-end reads. All of the RNA was converted into first-strand cDNA using the Mint cDNA synthesis kit, with a TRBC-specific oligonucleotide serving as the primer. Following uracil-DNA glycosylase treatment, a first 18-cycle PCR with universal primers M1SS and BC2_uni_R was performed on all cDNA. As for how the authors treated the data: For normalization, 1 million high-quality reads, each with a distinct molecular identifier, were randomly selected from each sample. Instead of being binned into consensus sequences, reads that shared molecular identifiers were thrown out. MiTCR, set to a Q25 quality threshold and the strictest error-elimination algorithm, was used for CDR3 identification, clonotype clustering and error correction. Lower-bound total TCR beta diversity was estimated with a nonparametric unseen species model using Euler transformation. In-frame beta chains were kept once TCRdb had trimmed the public reads at Q25 with fastp and called clones with MiXCR. Records with the same CDR3 protein are collapsed into one entry carrying the most frequent genes and DNA. The V and J calls follow TCRdb's processing rather than the paper's. The sample records 1.5 million to 2 million distinct CDR3 sequences, more than 35% of which are singletons. Of the sample, more than 20% falls within the top ten clones.

The donors were 40 or so Caucasian individuals from Russia, aged roughly 6 to 100 years, who were systemically healthy. Each donor gave 8 to 10 milliliters of peripheral blood, drawn into EDTA-treated Vacutainer tubes. PBMCs were isolated by Ficoll-Paque density-gradient centrifugation, with at least 6 million obtained per sample. Total RNA was extracted from PBMCs with Trizol reagent, with at least 5.5 micrograms obtained per sample. For every donor, an aliquot of PBMCs went through flow cytometry to measure the percentages of naive CD45RAhigh/CD27high T cells. The V gene is TRBV5-6 and the J gene is TRBJ2-7, with a tentative D call of TRBD1 or TRBD2, each matching 5 bases. This sequence originates from a human donor in good health. Sequenced input: blood. Here is the DNA: TGTGCCAGCAGCTTGGGGGACCCAGTATACGAGCAGTACTTC. Translated, it reads CASSLGDPVYEQYF.